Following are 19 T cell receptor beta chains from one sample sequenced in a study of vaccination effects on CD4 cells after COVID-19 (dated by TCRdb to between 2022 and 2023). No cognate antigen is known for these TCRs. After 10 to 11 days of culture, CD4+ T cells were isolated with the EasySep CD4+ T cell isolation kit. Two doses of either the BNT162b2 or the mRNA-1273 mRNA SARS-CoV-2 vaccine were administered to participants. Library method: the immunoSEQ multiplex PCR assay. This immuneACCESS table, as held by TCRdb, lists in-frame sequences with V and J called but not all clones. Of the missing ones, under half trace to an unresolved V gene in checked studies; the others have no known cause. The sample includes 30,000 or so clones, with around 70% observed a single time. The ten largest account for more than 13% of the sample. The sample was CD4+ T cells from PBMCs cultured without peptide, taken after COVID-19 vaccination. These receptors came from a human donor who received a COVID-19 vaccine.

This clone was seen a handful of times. The CDR3 DNA reads TGTGCCAGCAACCAAGCAGGGGCTGAAGCTTTCTTT. It encodes CASNQAGAEAFF. The chain carries TRBV6-5 and TRBJ1-1; D is possibly TRBD1 (6 bases). The ends were cut back, 7 bases at V and 6 bases at J, with 12 bases in the middle. This CDR3 has 12 residues. Per the germline V gene, CDR1 is MNHEY and CDR2 is SVGAGI.

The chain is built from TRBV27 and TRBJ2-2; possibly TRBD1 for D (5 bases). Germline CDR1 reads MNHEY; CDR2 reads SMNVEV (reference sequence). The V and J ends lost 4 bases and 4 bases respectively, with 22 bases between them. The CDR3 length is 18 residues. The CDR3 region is CASSSIPPLLGATGELFF. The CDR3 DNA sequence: TGTGCCAGCAGTTCAATCCCTCCTCTTTTAGGGGCCACCGGGGAGCTGTTTTTT.

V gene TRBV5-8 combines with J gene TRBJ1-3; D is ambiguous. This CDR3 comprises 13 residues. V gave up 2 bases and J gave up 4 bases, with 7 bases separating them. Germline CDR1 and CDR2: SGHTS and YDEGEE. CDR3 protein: CASSFHRGNTIYF. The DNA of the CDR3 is TGTGCCAGCAGCTTCCACAGAGGAAACACCATATATTTT.

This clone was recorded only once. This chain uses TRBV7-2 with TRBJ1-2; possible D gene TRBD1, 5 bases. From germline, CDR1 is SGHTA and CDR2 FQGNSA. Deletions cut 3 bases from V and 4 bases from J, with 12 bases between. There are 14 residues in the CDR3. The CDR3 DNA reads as TGTGCCAGCAGCTTCGGGGGGACGGTCTATGGCTACACCTTC. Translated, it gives CASSFGGTVYGYTF.

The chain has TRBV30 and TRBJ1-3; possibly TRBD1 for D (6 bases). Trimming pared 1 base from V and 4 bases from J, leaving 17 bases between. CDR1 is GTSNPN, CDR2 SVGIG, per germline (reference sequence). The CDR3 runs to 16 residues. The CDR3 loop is CAWSGLWGRAGNTIYF. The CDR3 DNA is TGTGCCTGGAGTGGCTTGTGGGGGCGCGCGGGAAACACCATATATTTT.

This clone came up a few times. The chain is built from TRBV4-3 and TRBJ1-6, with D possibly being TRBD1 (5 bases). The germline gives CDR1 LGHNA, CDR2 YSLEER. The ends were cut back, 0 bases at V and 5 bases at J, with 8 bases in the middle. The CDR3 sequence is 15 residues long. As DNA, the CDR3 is TGCGCCAGCAGCCAAGATCGACAGAATAATTCACCCCTCCACTTT. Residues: CASSQDRQNNSPLHF.

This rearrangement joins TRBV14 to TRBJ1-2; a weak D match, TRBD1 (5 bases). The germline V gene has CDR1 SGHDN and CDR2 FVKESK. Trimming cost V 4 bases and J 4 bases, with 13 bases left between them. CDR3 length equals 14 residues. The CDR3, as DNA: TGTGCCAGCAGCCCACGAGGGGTTGGCTATGGCTACACCTTC. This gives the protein CASSPRGVGYGYTF.

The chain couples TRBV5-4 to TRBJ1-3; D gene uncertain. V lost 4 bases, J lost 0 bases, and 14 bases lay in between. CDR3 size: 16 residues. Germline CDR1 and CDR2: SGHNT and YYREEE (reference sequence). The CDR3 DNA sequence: TGTGCCAGCAGCCCCCCCGGGATCTACTCTGGAAACACCATATATTTT. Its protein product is CASSPPGIYSGNTIYF.

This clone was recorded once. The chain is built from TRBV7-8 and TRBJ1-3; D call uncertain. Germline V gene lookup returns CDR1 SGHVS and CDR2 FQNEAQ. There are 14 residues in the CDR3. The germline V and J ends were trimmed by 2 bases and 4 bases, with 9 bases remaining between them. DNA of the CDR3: TGTGCCAGCAGCTTAAGGGTTCCCGGAAACACCATATATTTT. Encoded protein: CASSLRVPGNTIYF.

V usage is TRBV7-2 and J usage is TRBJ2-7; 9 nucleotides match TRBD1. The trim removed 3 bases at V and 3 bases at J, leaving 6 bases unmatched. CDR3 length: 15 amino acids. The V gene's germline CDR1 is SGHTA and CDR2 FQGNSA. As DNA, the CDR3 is TGTGCCAGCAGCTTGGACGGACAGGGGCACTACGAGCAGTACTTC. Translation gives CASSLDGQGHYEQYF.

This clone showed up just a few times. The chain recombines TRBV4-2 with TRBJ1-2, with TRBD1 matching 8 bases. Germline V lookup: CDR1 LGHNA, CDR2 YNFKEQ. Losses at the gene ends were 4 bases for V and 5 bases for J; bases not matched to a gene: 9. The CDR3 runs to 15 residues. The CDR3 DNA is TGTGCCAGCAGCCGCGGAATTACAGGGGGTTATGGCTACACCTTC. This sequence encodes CASSRGITGGYGYTF.

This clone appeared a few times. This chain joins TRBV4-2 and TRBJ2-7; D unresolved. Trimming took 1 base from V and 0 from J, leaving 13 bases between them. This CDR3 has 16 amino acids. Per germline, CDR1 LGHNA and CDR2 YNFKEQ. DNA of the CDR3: TGTGCCAGCAGCCAAGGTGCGGCCTTAAGCTCCTACGAGCAGTACTTC. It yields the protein CASSQGAALSSYEQYF.

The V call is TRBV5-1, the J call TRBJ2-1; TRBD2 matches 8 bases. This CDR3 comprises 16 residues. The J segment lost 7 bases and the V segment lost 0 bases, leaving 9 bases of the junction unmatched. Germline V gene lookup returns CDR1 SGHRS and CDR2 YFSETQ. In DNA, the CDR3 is TGCGCCAGCAGCTTGGCCGGCCGGGGGGGGTGGAATGAGCAGTTCTTC. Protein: CASSLAGRGGWNEQFF.

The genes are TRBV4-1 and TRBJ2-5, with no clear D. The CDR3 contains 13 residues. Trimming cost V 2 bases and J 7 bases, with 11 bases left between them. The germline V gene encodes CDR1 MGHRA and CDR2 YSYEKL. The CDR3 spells CASSQLQPSTQYF. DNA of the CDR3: TGCGCCAGCAGCCAATTGCAGCCGTCGACCCAGTACTTC.

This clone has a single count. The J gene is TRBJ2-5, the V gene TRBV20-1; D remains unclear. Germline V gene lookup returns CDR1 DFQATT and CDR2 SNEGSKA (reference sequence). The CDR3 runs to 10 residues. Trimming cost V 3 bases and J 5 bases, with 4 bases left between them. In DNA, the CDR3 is TGCAGTGCTAGTTCCGAGACCCAGTACTTC. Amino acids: CSASSETQYF.

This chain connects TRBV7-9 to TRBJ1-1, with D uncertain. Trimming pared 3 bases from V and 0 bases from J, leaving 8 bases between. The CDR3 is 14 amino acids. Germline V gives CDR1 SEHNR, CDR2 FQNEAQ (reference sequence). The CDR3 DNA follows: TGTGCCAGCAGCTTCGACTCTGTGAACACTGAAGCTTTCTTT. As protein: CASSFDSVNTEAFF.

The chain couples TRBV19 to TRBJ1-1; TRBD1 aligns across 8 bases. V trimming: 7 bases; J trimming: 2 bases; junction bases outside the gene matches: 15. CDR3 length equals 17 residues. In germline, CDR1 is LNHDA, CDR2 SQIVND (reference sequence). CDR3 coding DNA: TGTGCCAGTATCTATAGAAGGGTGGCAGGGGGCAACACTGAAGCTTTCTTT. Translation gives CASIYRRVAGGNTEAFF.

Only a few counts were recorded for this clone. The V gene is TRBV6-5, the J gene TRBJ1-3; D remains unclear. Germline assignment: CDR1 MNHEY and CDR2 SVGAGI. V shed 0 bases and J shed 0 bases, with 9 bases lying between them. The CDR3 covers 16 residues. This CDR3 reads CASSYSALSSGNTIYF. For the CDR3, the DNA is TGTGCCAGCAGTTACTCTGCACTGAGCTCTGGAAACACCATATATTTT.

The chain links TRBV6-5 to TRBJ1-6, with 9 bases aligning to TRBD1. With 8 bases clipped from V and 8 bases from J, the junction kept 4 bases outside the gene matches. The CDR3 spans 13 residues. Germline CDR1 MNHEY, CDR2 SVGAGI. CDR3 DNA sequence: TGTGCCAGCCGACAGGGGGTCTATTCACCCCTCCACTTT. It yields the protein CASRQGVYSPLHF.